Below are 27 T cell receptor beta chains sequenced from a single sample in a study of blood T cell repertoires in COVID-19. Clones were read by immunoSEQ multiplex PCR, and TCRdb kept only the in-frame ones, dropping some. Among 180,000 or so clones listed, about 85% were seen once. Sequenced: peripheral blood. The source of these receptors is a woman of 80 years or more with acute or convalescent COVID-19.

The chain couples TRBV12-5 to TRBJ2-5; 7 bases agree with TRBD2. The CDR3 consists of 15 residues. Germline V lookup: CDR1 LGHNT, CDR2 FRNRAP. Germline trimming cut 6 bases from V and 6 bases from J; bases unmatched to any gene: 13. CDR3 nucleotide sequence: TGTGCTAGTGGCGCCCCCGGGACTAACCTTAAGACCCAGTACTTC. Translating it yields CASGAPGTNLKTQYF.

V gene TRBV7-9 combines with J gene TRBJ2-5, with D possibly matching TRBD1 (7 bases). The germline CDR1 and CDR2 sequences are SEHNR and FQNEAQ (reference sequence). The CDR3 has 14 residues. V gave up 5 bases and J gave up 5 bases, with 15 bases separating them. This CDR3 reads CASSPLQGRETQYF. CDR3 nucleotide sequence: TGTGCCAGCAGCCCCCTACAGGGGAGGGAGACCCAGTACTTC.

The chain joins TRBV5-1 to TRBJ1-5; D is undetermined. Looked up from germline, CDR1 is SGHRS and CDR2 is YFSETQ. This CDR3 has 13 residues. V shed 0 bases and J shed 5 bases, with 6 bases lying between them. The CDR3 DNA reads as TGCGCCAGCAGCTTGGGCCGGGATCAGCCCCAGCATTTT. Encoded protein: CASSLGRDQPQHF.

This chain uses TRBV15 with TRBJ1-3; D gene uncertain. With 0 bases removed from V and 6 bases from J, the gap between germline ends came to 9 bases. This CDR3 is 14 amino acids long. Germline V lookup: CDR1 LNHNV, CDR2 YYDKDF (reference sequence). The CDR3 bases are TGTGCCACCAGCAGAGAGCAACGGTCAAACACCATATATTTT. Amino acid sequence: CATSREQRSNTIYF.

J is TRBJ1-5 and V is TRBV10-3, with 8 bases fitting TRBD1. Germline CDR1 and CDR2: ENHRY and SYGVKD. V dropped 6 bases and J dropped 4; count of bases not matched to a gene: 8. This CDR3 has 15 amino acids. The CDR3 region is CAISDTHRGNQPQHF. The DNA of the CDR3 is TGTGCCATCAGCGATACCCACAGGGGGAATCAGCCCCAGCATTTT.

The V and J genes are TRBV7-8 and TRBJ2-4, with 15 bases matching TRBD2. This CDR3 has 14 amino acids. Germline loops: CDR1 SGHVS, CDR2 FQNEAQ. The V and J ends lost 7 bases and 8 bases, in that order; junction bases with no gene match: 3. CDR3: CASTWTSGRDIQYF. The CDR3 DNA follows: TGTGCCAGCACCTGGACTAGCGGGAGGGACATTCAGTACTTC.

The CDR3 coding sequence is TGTGCCAGCAGCTTAGAGACAGGGGACTATGGCTACACCTTC. Translation: CASSLETGDYGYTF. V and J are TRBV7-2 and TRBJ1-2; TRBD1 matches 8 bases. This CDR3 spans 14 amino acids. Germline V gene sequence: CDR1 SGHTA, CDR2 FQGNSA. V lost 1 base and J lost 3; bases outside the gene matches: 1.

The chain joins TRBV7-2 to TRBJ2-7; D is possibly TRBD1 (5 bases). This CDR3 is built from 14 residues. V was shortened by 1 base and J by 3 bases, with 10 bases between the two germline ends. Germline V CDR1 and CDR2: SGHTA, FQGNSA. The CDR3 nucleotides are TGTGCCAGCAGCTTAGTTCCCGACAGCTACGAGCAGTACTTC. It encodes CASSLVPDSYEQYF.

This clone was picked up a small number of times. The chain links TRBV28 to TRBJ1-3; weak D call: TRBD1 (6 bases). V dropped 7 bases and J dropped 1 base, with 11 bases sitting between them. Germline values: CDR1 MDHEN, CDR2 SYDVKM. The CDR3 consists of 14 residues. CDR3 coding DNA: TGTGCCAGCACCAAAGGGGGATCTGGAAACACCATATATTTT. Translated: CASTKGGSGNTIYF.

The J gene is TRBJ2-7, the V gene TRBV7-2; D is ambiguous. The germline CDR1 and CDR2 sequences are SGHTA and FQGNSA. CDR3 size: 12 residues. V lost 3 bases to trimming and J lost 3 bases, with 6 bases between them. The chain's CDR3 is CASSFRSYEQYF. The CDR3 DNA sequence: TGTGCCAGCAGCTTCCGCAGCTACGAGCAGTACTTC.

This clone was seen more than once but under ten times. Additional DNA sequences in this sample encode the identical CDR3. The chain employs TRBV27 and TRBJ2-1, with unresolved D. Trimming left V 6 bases short and J 0 bases short, with 6 bases between. The CDR3 has 13 amino acids. Looked up from germline, CDR1 is MNHEY and CDR2 is SMNVEV (reference sequence). CDR3 residues: CASRLSSYNEQFF. CDR3 nucleotide sequence: TGTGCCAGCAGACTTAGCTCCTACAATGAGCAGTTCTTC.

This chain links TRBV28 with TRBJ1-3, with 7 bases matching TRBD1. Trimming cost V 5 bases and J 2 bases; bases outside gene matches: 9. This CDR3 contains 16 residues. Germline V lookup: CDR1 MDHEN, CDR2 SYDVKM. CDR3 DNA sequence: TGTGCCAGCAGTCGGGGCGGGGACAGAACTGGAAACACCATATATTTT. Amino acids: CASSRGGDRTGNTIYF.

This chain uses TRBV25-1 with TRBJ2-2; 8 nucleotides align to TRBD1. This CDR3 contains 16 residues. Germline V gives CDR1 MGHDK, CDR2 SYGVNS. V shed 6 bases and J 5 bases; nucleotides not matched to a gene: 11. CDR3 DNA sequence: TGTGCCAGCAGCCCGAGGGACAGGAAAGGGACCGGGGAGCTGTTTTTT. Protein sequence: CASSPRDRKGTGELFF.

The rearrangement links TRBV5-1 to TRBJ2-5; TRBD1 aligns across 9 bases. Unmatched junction bases numbered 3, after V lost 2 bases and J lost 1 base. The CDR3 runs to 15 residues. The germline V gene has CDR1 SGHRS and CDR2 YFSETQ. The CDR3 is CASSFGDRVQETQYF. Here the CDR3 DNA reads TGCGCCAGCAGCTTCGGGGACAGGGTCCAAGAGACCCAGTACTTC.

The rearrangement joins TRBV2 to TRBJ2-2; D remains unclear. The CDR3 sequence is 14 residues long. The germline CDR1 and CDR2 sequences are SNHLY and FYNNEI. Trimming pared 5 bases from V and 1 base from J, leaving 8 bases between. CDR3 sequence reads: CASSPRQNTGELFF. The CDR3 nucleotides are TGTGCCAGCAGTCCTCGACAGAACACCGGGGAGCTGTTTTTT.

This sequence joins TRBV27 and TRBJ1-1; maybe TRBD1 (6 bases). CDR1 MNHEY and CDR2 SMNVEV come from the germline V gene (reference sequence). V shed 1 base and J shed 10 bases, with 25 bases lying between them. This CDR3 comprises 17 residues. CDR3 bases: TGTGCCAGCAGTTTATGGAGCCAAGGGAGGGGGAAAAAGGGAGCTTTCTTT. Encoded protein: CASSLWSQGRGKKGAFF.

V and J are TRBV27 and TRBJ2-3, with 8 bases aligning to TRBD1. This CDR3 spans 16 amino acids. The germline V gene encodes CDR1 MNHEY and CDR2 SMNVEV (reference sequence). Losses at the gene ends were 6 bases for V and 0 bases for J; bases not matched to a gene: 8. The CDR3 spells CASRDWTGPSTDTQYF. CDR3 nucleotide sequence: TGTGCCAGCAGGGACTGGACAGGGCCTAGCACAGATACGCAGTATTTT.

The rearrangement links TRBV4-3 to TRBJ2-1; maybe TRBD1 (6 bases). In germline, CDR1 is LGHNA, CDR2 YSLEER. The ends were cut back, 4 bases at V and 9 bases at J, with 22 bases in the middle. The CDR3 is 16 amino acids. CDR3 DNA sequence: TGCGCCAGCAGCCGGGGGAGACAGGTACGACCCCCTGAGCAGTTCTTC. Residues: CASSRGRQVRPPEQFF.

The rearrangement links TRBV30 to TRBJ1-4; D is possibly TRBD1 (6 bases). This CDR3 is built from 16 residues. Looked up from germline, CDR1 is GTSNPN and CDR2 is SVGIG (reference sequence). V gave up 1 base and J gave up 4 bases, with 16 bases separating them. CDR3 bases: TGTGCCTGGAGTGGGACAGCGACACGACATAATGAAAAACTGTTTTTT. Residues: CAWSGTATRHNEKLFF.

Only one count was recorded for this clone. The J gene is TRBJ1-1, the V gene TRBV5-6; 8 bases map to TRBD1. Germline V gene data show CDR1 as SGHDT and CDR2 as YYEEEE. Unmatched junction bases numbered 4, after V lost 4 bases and J lost 5 bases. This CDR3 spans 13 amino acids. The CDR3 loop is CASSKTGGTEAFF. As DNA, the CDR3 is TGTGCCAGCAGCAAAACAGGGGGGACTGAAGCTTTCTTT.

The V and J genes are TRBV7-9 and TRBJ1-5, with a weak D call TRBD1 (5 bases). The CDR3 is 12 amino acids. The V end lost 4 bases, the J end lost 6 bases, and 7 bases lay between the germline ends. Germline assignment: CDR1 SEHNR and CDR2 FQNEAQ (reference sequence). The CDR3 sequence: CASSSGLQPQHF. CDR3 sequence (DNA): TGTGCCAGCAGCTCGGGACTTCAGCCCCAGCATTTT.

The chain joins TRBV2 to TRBJ1-2; a possible D gene is TRBD1 (5 bases). The CDR3 contains 14 residues. V shed 2 bases and J shed 7 bases, with 14 bases lying between them. Germline V CDR1 and CDR2: SNHLY, FYNNEI. This chain's CDR3 is CASSESWGGAGYTF. CDR3 sequence (DNA): TGTGCCAGCAGTGAAAGTTGGGGGGGAGCTGGCTACACCTTC.

This sequence joins TRBV28 and TRBJ1-4, with 9 positions matching TRBD1. CDR1 is MDHEN and CDR2 is SYDVKM in the germline V gene. The CDR3 has 14 residues. The V and J ends lost 5 bases and 8 bases, in that order; junction bases with no gene match: 6. The CDR3 DNA is TGTGCCAGCAGTCCAGGGACAGGGTACGAAAAACTGTTTTTT. The encoded protein is CASSPGTGYEKLFF. The full variable domain, rest sourced from reference TRBV28 and TRBJ1-4, is DVKVTQSSRYLVKRTGEKVFLECVQDMDHENMFWYRQDPGLGLRLIYFSYDVKMKEKGDIPEGYSVSREKKERFSLILESASTNQTSMYLCASSPGTGYEKLFFGSGTQLSVL.

V gene TRBV4-1 combines with J gene TRBJ2-2, with TRBD2 matching over 13 bases. Germline trimming cut 0 bases from V and 1 base from J; bases unmatched to any gene: 8. The length of the CDR3 is 20 residues. CDR1 is MGHRA, CDR2 YSYEKL, per germline. CDR3 sequence: CASSQERGGLAGLNTGELFF. The DNA for the CDR3 is TGCGCCAGCAGCCAAGAGAGGGGGGGACTAGCGGGGTTGAACACCGGGGAGCTGTTTTTT.

The chain couples TRBV18 to TRBJ1-5; D possibly corresponds to TRBD1 (6 bases). The CDR3 covers 14 residues. Germline lookup yields CDR1 KGHSH and CDR2 LQKENI. V lost 3 bases and J 5 bases, leaving 11 bases between the germline ends. The CDR3 nucleotides are TGTGCCAGCTCACCTTCAGGGGTTGATCAGCCCCAGCATTTT. It translates to CASSPSGVDQPQHF.

The CDR3 loop reads CASSLDGYGYTF. CDR3 nucleotides: TGTGCCAGCAGCTTGGACGGCTATGGCTACACCTTC. The chain links TRBV5-4 to TRBJ1-2; the D is unclear. V was trimmed by 0 bases and J by 4 bases, leaving 4 bases between them. Per germline, CDR1 SGHNT and CDR2 YYREEE (reference sequence). This CDR3 is built from 12 residues.

In this sample, this clone turned up once. This sequence joins TRBV5-1 and TRBJ2-1; 12 nucleotides agree with TRBD2. Trimming took 3 bases from V and 6 from J; bases not matched to a gene: 4. CDR3 length: 15 amino acids. CDR1 is SGHRS, CDR2 YFSETQ, per germline. CDR3 amino acids: CASSWTSGNGNEQFF. The DNA for the CDR3 is TGCGCCAGCAGCTGGACTAGCGGGAATGGCAATGAGCAGTTCTTC.